This T cell receptor (beta chain) derives from a study of cytomegalovirus exposure and HLA in healthy donors. The study, taken as a whole, reports: In a later analysis, a genetic analysis reported fewer productive-TCR N-insertions in an Asian-associated ancestry cluster than the cohort average.

Notes on this clone: What it recognizes is unknown.

The ends were cut back, 0 bases at V and 0 bases at J, with 13 bases in the middle. CDR1 and CDR2 (germline): SGDLS, YYNGEE. The CDR3 sequence is 18 residues long. 60 Vbeta and 13 Jbeta primers were used in PCR. TCRdb's copy holds only in-frame clones and misses some; the assay was immunoSEQ multiplex PCR. The sample carries some 150,000 clones, roughly 85% recorded once. Material: PBMCs. The chain uses TRBV9 and TRBJ2-6; D gene uncertain. This TCR was recovered from a young woman in good health and CMV-seronegative. Written as DNA, the CDR3 is TGTGCCAGCAGCGTAGGGGCAGACCCTCGCTCTGGGGCCAACGTCCTGACTTTC. This gives the protein CASSVGADPRSGANVLTF.